This T cell receptor (beta chain) was documented in a study of shared clonotypes between healthy human individuals. Turning to the study itself: Those who served as donors were a couple of women and three men between the ages of 18 and 49.

Germline V gene lookup returns CDR1 SNHLY and CDR2 FYNNEI. The CDR3 totals 13 residues. The germline V and J ends were trimmed by 6 bases and 5 bases, with 10 bases remaining between them. The data were produced by immunoSEQ multiplex PCR, yet TCRdb's version contains in-frame clones alone and is incomplete. The table shows roughly 2,500,000 clones, with approximately 94% occurring only once. All participating donors were Caucasian adults from Nashville, Tennessee. In its sample, this clone was seen a few times. Material for sequencing was naive CD4+ T cells from PBMCs. The subset here: CD45RA+ positively selected. The rearrangement uses TRBV2 and TRBJ1-4, with D possibly matching TRBD1 (5 bases). This clonotype was sampled from a man aged 18 to 29 in good health. Some clones in this sample may be carry-over from other donors' samples. The CDR3 region has the DNA TGTGCCAGCAGCTTGGGGGAAAATGAAAAACTGTTTTTT. It is translated as CASSLGENEKLFF.